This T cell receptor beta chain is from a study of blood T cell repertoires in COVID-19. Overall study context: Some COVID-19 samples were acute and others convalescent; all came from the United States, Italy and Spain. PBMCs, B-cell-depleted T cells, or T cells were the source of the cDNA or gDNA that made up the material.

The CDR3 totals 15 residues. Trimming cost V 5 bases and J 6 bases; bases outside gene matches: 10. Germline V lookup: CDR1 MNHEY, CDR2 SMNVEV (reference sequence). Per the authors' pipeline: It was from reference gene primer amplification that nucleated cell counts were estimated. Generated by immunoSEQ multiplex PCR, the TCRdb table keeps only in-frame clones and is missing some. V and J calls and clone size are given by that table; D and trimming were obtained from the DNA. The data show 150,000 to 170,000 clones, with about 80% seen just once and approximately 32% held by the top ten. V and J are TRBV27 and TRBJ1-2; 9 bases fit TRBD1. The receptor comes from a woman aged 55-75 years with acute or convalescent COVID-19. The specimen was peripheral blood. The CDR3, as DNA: TGTGCCAGCAGTGGGACAGGGCTCGGTACGGATGGCTACACCTTC. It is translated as CASSGTGLGTDGYTF.